These T cell receptor beta chains were read from a single sample in a study of Ad26.COV2.S vaccination and SARS-CoV-2 variants. The data were produced by immunoSEQ multiplex PCR, yet TCRdb's version contains in-frame clones alone and is incomplete. Of about 680,000 clones listed, 89% were seen once; the top ten hold nearly 1.5%. The source was peripheral blood, collected in a trial of Ad26.COV2.S vaccine versus placebo. The receptors here all came from a person aged 18-60 years who received the Ad26.COV2.S COVID-19 vaccine or a placebo. Both conserved end residues are part of each CDR3. A D gene is named only where the DNA matches it firmly. Clone size is shown for a subset of rows, as once, few, many or a class of expanded clone.

j_gene | v_gene | abundance | d_gene | CDR3aa | CDR3nt
TRBJ1-1 | TRBV19 | . | TRBD1 | CASTLTGNGGTEAFF | TGTGCCAGTACCCTGACAGGGAATGGAGGCACTGAAGCTTTCTTT
TRBJ2-7 | TRBV21-1 | many | . | CASSRRSRGWGEQYF | TGTGCCAGCAGCAGAAGGAGCAGGGGCTGGGGCGAGCAGTACTTC
TRBJ1-5 | TRBV19 | once | . | CASKKGWGRGSNQPQHF | TGTGCCAGCAAAAAGGGGTGGGGCAGGGGAAGCAATCAGCCCCAGCATTTT
TRBJ2-7 | TRBV6-5 | once | TRBD1 | CASSYSGQGRTYEQYF | TGTGCCAGCAGTTACTCTGGACAGGGTAGGACCTACGAGCAGTACTTC
TRBJ2-7 | TRBV25-1 | . | TRBD2 | CASSRTSEGYEQYF | TGTGCCAGCTCTAGGACTAGCGAGGGGTACGAGCAGTACTTC
TRBJ1-4 | TRBV6-7 | . | TRBD1 | CAGYRTGPREKLFF | TGTGCCGGCTACCGGACAGGGCCCCGTGAAAAACTGTTTTTT
TRBJ2-3 | TRBV11-3 | . | . | CASSPGTSAGTQYF | TGTGCCAGCAGCCCGGGGACATCCGCGGGTACGCAGTATTTT
TRBJ2-2 | TRBV19 | . | . | CASSIAQGTTGELFF | TGTGCCAGTAGTATAGCCCAGGGGACCACCGGGGAGCTGTTTTTT
TRBJ2-3 | TRBV6-1 | . | . | CASSEIGADTQYF | TGTGCCAGCAGTGAAATAGGAGCAGATACGCAGTATTTT
TRBJ2-7 | TRBV19 | once | . | CASSIEVGYEQYF | TGTGCCAGTAGTATTGAGGTGGGGTACGAGCAGTACTTC
TRBJ1-2 | TRBV2 | . | . | CASRQSGAGYTF | TGTGCCAGCAGACAATCGGGGGCCGGCTACACCTTC
TRBJ1-3 | TRBV6-6 | . | . | CASSRVPGQPSTSGNTIYF | TGTGCCAGCAGTCGCGTACCGGGACAACCATCCACTTCTGGAAACACCATATATTTT
TRBJ2-1 | TRBV7-9 | . | . | CASSPFGVRGTGNEQFF | TGTGCCAGCAGCCCCTTTGGTGTAAGGGGCACAGGGAATGAGCAGTTCTTC
TRBJ1-2 | TRBV6-5 | . | TRBD1 | CASSSQGAYGYTF | TGTGCCAGCAGTTCACAGGGGGCGTACGGCTACACCTTC
TRBJ1-5 | TRBV5-1 | . | . | CASSLGPGREQPQHF | TGCGCCAGCAGCTTGGGACCGGGACGGGAGCAGCCCCAGCATTTT
TRBJ1-4 | TRBV7-9 | few | . | CASSLLGSGEKLFF | TGTGCCAGCAGCTTATTGGGTTCTGGGGAAAAACTGTTTTTT
TRBJ2-2 | TRBV7-2 | . | . | CASSPTGNTGELFF | TGTGCCAGCAGCCCGACAGGGAACACCGGGGAGCTGTTTTTT
TRBJ2-7 | TRBV5-5 | . | TRBD2 | CASSLYLNPGGAYEQYF | TGTGCCAGCAGCTTATACCTTAACCCGGGAGGGGCCTACGAGCAGTACTTC
TRBJ1-2 | TRBV11-2 | . | . | CASSLEISYGYTF | TGTGCCAGCAGCTTAGAAATCTCCTATGGCTACACCTTC
TRBJ2-3 | TRBV5-1 | once | TRBD2 | CASSGGTRASTDTQYF | TGCGCCAGCAGCGGAGGGACTAGGGCTAGCACAGATACGCAGTATTTT
TRBJ2-2 | TRBV6-5 | . | . | CASSYSILVSGELFF | TGTGCCAGCAGTTACTCGATTTTAGTCTCCGGGGAGCTGTTTTTT
TRBJ2-1 | TRBV2 | few | TRBD2 | CASSALGIAGGEQFF | TGTGCCAGCAGTGCCCTCGGGATAGCGGGAGGGGAGCAGTTCTTC
TRBJ1-1 | TRBV19 | . | TRBD1 | CASSAGQTVTEAFF | TGTGCCAGTAGTGCGGGACAGACGGTCACTGAAGCTTTCTTT
TRBJ2-4 | TRBV6-5 | . | . | CASSRQEGSQYF | TGTGCCAGCAGTAGGCAAGAAGGGAGTCAGTACTTC
TRBJ1-3 | TRBV5-6 | . | . | CASSLVSHSGNTIYF | TGTGCCAGCAGCTTGGTTAGCCACTCTGGAAACACCATATATTTT
TRBJ2-1 | TRBV24-1 | once | TRBD1 | CATSKGAPYNEQFF | TGTGCCACCAGCAAGGGGGCCCCCTACAATGAGCAGTTCTTC
TRBJ1-6 | TRBV5-4 | . | . | CASSLDPGKYSPLHF | TGTGCCAGCAGCTTGGATCCGGGTAAATATTCACCCCTCCACTTT
TRBJ2-1 | TRBV6-5 | . | . | CASSYDSSAWYNEQFF | TGTGCCAGCAGTTACGATTCTAGCGCGTGGTACAATGAGCAGTTCTTC
TRBJ2-5 | TRBV30 | . | . | CAWSDGTGPQETQYF | TGTGCCTGGAGTGATGGAACTGGGCCTCAAGAGACCCAGTACTTC
TRBJ1-2 | TRBV2 | . | . | CASSDWGQLCFF | TGTGCCAGCAGTGATTGGGGACAACTTTGCTTTTTC
TRBJ2-1 | TRBV11-3 | . | . | CASSLESQTYNEQFF | TGTGCCAGCAGCTTAGAGAGCCAGACCTACAATGAGCAGTTCTTC
TRBJ2-3 | TRBV7-3 | . | . | CASSLGGTSTDTQYF | TGTGCCAGCAGCTTAGGTGGGACTAGCACAGATACGCAGTATTTT
TRBJ2-2 | TRBV6-2/TRBV6-3 | . | . | CASSYLAGTGELFF | TGTGCCAGCAGTTACCTAGCCGGCACCGGGGAGCTGTTTTTT
TRBJ2-5 | TRBV11-2 | . | . | CASSLAISRETQYF | TGTGCCAGCAGCTTAGCTATATCGCGGGAGACCCAGTACTTC
TRBJ2-5 | TRBV11-3 | . | TRBD1 | CASSLVTGGGSETQYF | TGTGCCAGCAGCTTAGTAACAGGGGGAGGATCAGAGACCCAGTACTTC
TRBJ2-1 | TRBV9 | . | . | CASSVSGSSYNEQFF | TGTGCCAGCAGCGTTAGCGGTAGCTCCTACAATGAGCAGTTCTTC
TRBJ2-3 | TRBV12-3/TRBV12-4 | . | . | CASSFGETDTQYF | TGTGCCAGCAGTTTCGGGGAGACAGATACGCAGTATTTT
TRBJ1-1 | TRBV19 | . | . | CASTFDRTEAFF | TGTGCCAGTACCTTTGACCGCACTGAAGCTTTCTTT
TRBJ1-6 | TRBV6-5 | . | . | CASSPTGNNSPLHF | TGTGCCAGCAGCCCAACAGGGAATAATTCACCCCTCCACTTT
TRBJ2-1 | TRBV9 | . | . | CASSVGGQSYNEQFF | TGTGCCAGCAGCGTAGGTGGGCAATCCTACAATGAGCAGTTCTTC
TRBJ2-3 | TRBV19 | . | TRBD2 | CASSMGLAGGRRTDTQYF | TGTGCCAGTAGTATGGGACTAGCGGGGGGGCGTCGTACAGATACGCAGTATTTT
TRBJ2-5 | TRBV5-1 | once | TRBD2 | CASSDSGRKETQYF | TGCGCCAGCAGCGATAGCGGGAGGAAGGAGACCCAGTACTTC
TRBJ2-1 | TRBV11-2 | . | . | CASSLDVSIRVREFF | TGTGCCAGCAGCTTAGATGTAAGTATCAGGGTAAGAGAGTTCTTC